This record concerns one T cell receptor beta chain sequence. V was clipped by 4 bases and J by 6 bases; unmatched bases: 12. CDR3 length: 16 residues. Per the germline V gene, CDR1 is MNHNS and CDR2 is SASEGT. In the study's own analysis: Amplification of reference gene primers provided the estimated nucleated cell counts. Some clones are missing from TCRdb's copy, which holds only in-frame ones; the method was immunoSEQ multiplex PCR. V and J calls and clone size are as listed in that table; D and trimming were resolved from the DNA. The sample includes some 70,000 clones, around 80% of them seen just once. The data were taken from a study of blood T cell repertoires in COVID-19.

This sequence originates from a man aged 45-65 years with COVID-19, enrolled during active disease. Specimen: peripheral blood. V and J are TRBV6-1 and TRBJ1-5, with 7 bases matching TRBD1. This CDR3 is CASSGTGTALTQPQHF. CDR3 sequence (DNA): TGTGCCAGCAGTGGGACCGGGACAGCCCTCACTCAGCCCCAGCATTTT.